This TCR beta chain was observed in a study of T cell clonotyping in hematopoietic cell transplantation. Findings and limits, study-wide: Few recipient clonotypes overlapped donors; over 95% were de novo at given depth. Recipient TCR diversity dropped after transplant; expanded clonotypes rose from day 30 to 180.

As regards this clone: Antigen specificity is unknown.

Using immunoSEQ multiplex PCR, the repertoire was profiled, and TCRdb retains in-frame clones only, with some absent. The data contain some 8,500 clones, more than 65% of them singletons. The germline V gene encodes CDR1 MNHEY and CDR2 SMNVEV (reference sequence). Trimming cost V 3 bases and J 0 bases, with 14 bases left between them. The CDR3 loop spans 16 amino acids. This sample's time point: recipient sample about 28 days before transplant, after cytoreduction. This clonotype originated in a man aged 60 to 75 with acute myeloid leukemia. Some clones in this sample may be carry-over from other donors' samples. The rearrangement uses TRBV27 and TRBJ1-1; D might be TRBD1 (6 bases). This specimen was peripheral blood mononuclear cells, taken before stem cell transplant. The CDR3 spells CASSLGAGKMNTEAFF. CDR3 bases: TGTGCCAGCAGTTTGGGGGCAGGAAAGATGAACACTGAAGCTTTCTTT.